The sample holds many counts of the clone carrying this T cell receptor (beta chain). The source material, RNA transcripts, was used to amplify TCR beta CDR3 regions. When the TCR CDR3 underwent first-round RT-PCR, the HTBI primer set was used. TCRdb ran MiXCR on the multiplex PCR reads and lists one entry per CDR3 protein. Of about 480,000 distinct CDR3 sequences detected, around a quarter appear once; the ten largest clones hold around 11%. This sample is drawn from a study of T cells in Graves' hyperthyroidism and ophthalmopathy. V was cut by 0 bases and J by 0 bases, with 6 bases left in between. CDR1 and CDR2 from the germline V gene are MNHEY and SVGAGI. This CDR3 has 15 residues.

The material sequenced was blood. The receptor was isolated from a woman aged 25 to 39 with Graves' ophthalmopathy. This chain connects TRBV6-5 to TRBJ1-3; D is ambiguous. This chain's CDR3 is CASSYSWSSGNTIYF. The CDR3 DNA follows: TGTGCCAGCAGTTACTCGTGGAGCTCTGGAAACACCATATATTTT.